This T cell receptor beta chain was captured in a study of blood T cell repertoires in COVID-19. CDR1 and CDR2 from the germline V gene are GTSNPN and SVGIG (reference sequence). Trimming shortened V by 4 bases and J by 0 bases, and 15 bases separated the two germline ends. The CDR3 loop spans 15 amino acids. In the original processing: Estimates of nucleated cell counts were drawn from the amplification of reference gene primers. Sequenced by immunoSEQ multiplex PCR; TCRdb stores in-frame clones only, minus some. V and J calls and clone size come straight from that table; D and trimming were deduced from the DNA. This table has roughly 440,000 clones, approximately 88% appearing once. While infection was still active, Seattle patients were enrolled and then followed longitudinally.

J is TRBJ1-2 and V is TRBV30, with D hard to call. Sample: peripheral blood. The sequence came from a woman between 45 and 65 years old with COVID-19, enrolled during active disease. CDR3 DNA: TGTGCCTGGAAATCCTTGCGTGCTGCTAACTATGGCTACACCTTC. It translates to CAWKSLRAANYGYTF.